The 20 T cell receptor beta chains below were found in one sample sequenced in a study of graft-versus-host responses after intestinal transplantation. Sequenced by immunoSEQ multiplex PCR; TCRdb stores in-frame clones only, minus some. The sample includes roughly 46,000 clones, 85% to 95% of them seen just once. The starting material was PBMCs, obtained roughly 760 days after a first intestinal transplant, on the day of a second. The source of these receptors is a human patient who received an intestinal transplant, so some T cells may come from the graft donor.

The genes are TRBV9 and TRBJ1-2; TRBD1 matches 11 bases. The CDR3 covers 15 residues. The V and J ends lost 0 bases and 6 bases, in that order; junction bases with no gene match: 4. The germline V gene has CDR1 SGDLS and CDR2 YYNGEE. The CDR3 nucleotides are TGTGCCAGCAGCGTAGGGACAGGGGGCCTGGATGGCTACACCTTC. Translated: CASSVGTGGLDGYTF.

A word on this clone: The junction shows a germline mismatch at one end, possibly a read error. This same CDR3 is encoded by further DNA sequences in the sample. DNA of the CDR3: TGTGCCAGCTCGCCACTAAGCGTGTGGGACACCGGGGAGCTGTTTTTT. Translated: CASSPLSVWDTGELFF. The chain uses TRBV18 and TRBJ2-2; D unresolved. CDR3 length equals 16 residues. Germline V lookup: CDR1 KGHSH, CDR2 LQKENI.

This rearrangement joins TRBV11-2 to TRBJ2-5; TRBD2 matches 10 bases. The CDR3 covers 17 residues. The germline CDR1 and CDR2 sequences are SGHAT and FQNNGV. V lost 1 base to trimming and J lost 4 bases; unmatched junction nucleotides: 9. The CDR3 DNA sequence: TGTGCCAGCAGCTTAGGGACTCTAGCGGGAGACGGAGAGACCCAGTACTTC. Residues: CASSLGTLAGDGETQYF.

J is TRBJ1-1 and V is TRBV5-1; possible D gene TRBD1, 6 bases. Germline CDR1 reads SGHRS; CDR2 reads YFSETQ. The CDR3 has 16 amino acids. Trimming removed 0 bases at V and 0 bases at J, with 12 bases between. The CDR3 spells CASSLAGHNMNTEAFF. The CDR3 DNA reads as TGCGCCAGCAGCTTGGCGGGACACAATATGAACACTGAAGCTTTCTTT.

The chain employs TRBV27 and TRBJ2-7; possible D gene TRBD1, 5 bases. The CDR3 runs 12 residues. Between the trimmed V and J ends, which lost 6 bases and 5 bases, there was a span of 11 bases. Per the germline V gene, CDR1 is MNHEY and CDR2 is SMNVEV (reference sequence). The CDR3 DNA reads TGTGCCAGCAGAAACACAGGAAACGAGCAGTACTTC. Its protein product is CASRNTGNEQYF.

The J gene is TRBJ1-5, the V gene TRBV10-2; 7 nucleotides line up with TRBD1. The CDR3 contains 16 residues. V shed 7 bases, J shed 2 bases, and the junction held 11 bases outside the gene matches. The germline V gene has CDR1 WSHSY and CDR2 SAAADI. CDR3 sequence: CASTPRQGEGNQPQHF. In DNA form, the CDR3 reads TGCGCCAGCACCCCGAGACAGGGTGAAGGCAATCAGCCCCAGCATTTT.

For the CDR3, the DNA is TGTGCCAGCAGCCCCCCCTCTGGGGCCAACGTCCTGACTTTC. As protein: CASSPPSGANVLTF. The chain joins TRBV7-9 to TRBJ2-6; D is unresolved. The germline V gene has CDR1 SEHNR and CDR2 FQNEAQ (reference sequence). Trimming removed 5 bases at V and 0 bases at J, with 5 bases between. This CDR3 contains 14 residues.

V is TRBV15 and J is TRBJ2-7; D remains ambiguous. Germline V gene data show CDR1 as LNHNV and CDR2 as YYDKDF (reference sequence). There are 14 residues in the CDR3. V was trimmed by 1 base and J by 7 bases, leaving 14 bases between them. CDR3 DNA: TGTGCCACCAGCAGAGGAACAGTTGCGAGTGAGCAGTACTTC. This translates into CATSRGTVASEQYF.

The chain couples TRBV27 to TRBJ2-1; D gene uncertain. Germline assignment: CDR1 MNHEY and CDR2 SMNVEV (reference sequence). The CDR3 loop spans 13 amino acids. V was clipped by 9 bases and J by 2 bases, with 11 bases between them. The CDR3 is CASGVGAYNEQFF. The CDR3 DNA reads TGTGCCAGTGGGGTAGGAGCCTACAATGAGCAGTTCTTC.

CDR3 residues: CASTRTGSGTEAFF. DNA of the CDR3: TGTGCCAGCACCCGGACAGGGTCTGGCACTGAAGCTTTCTTT. The rearrangement joins TRBV6-5 to TRBJ1-1; the match to TRBD1 covers 8 bases. The CDR3 length is 14 residues. V was pared by 7 bases and J by 4 bases, with 8 bases of the junction left unmatched. CDR1 is MNHEY and CDR2 is SVGAGI in the germline V gene.

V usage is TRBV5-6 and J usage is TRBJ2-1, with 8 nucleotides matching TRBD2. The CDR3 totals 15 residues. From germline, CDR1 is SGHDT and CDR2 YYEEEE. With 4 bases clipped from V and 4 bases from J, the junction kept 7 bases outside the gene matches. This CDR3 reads CASSHLAGMYNEQFF. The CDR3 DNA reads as TGTGCCAGCAGCCACTTAGCGGGGATGTACAATGAGCAGTTCTTC. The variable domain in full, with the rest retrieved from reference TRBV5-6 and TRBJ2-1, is DAGVTQSPTHLIKTRGQQVTLRCSPKSGHDTVSWYQQALGQGPQFIFQYYEEEERQRGNFPDRFSGHQFPNYSSELNVNALLLGDSALYLCASSHLAGMYNEQFFGPGTRLTVL.

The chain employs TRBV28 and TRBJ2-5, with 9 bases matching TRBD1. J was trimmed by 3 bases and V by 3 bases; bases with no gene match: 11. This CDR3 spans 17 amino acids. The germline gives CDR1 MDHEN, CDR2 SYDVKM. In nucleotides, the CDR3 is TGTGCCAGCAGTTTTAGAGGACAGGGGCGAATGAAAGAGACCCAGTACTTC. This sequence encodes CASSFRGQGRMKETQYF.

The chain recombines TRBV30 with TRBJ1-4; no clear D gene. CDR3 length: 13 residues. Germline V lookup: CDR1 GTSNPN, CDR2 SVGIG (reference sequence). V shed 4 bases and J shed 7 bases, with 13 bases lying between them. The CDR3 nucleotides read TGTGCCTGGAATATGGGTCGGGGTGAAAAACTGTTTTTT. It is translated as CAWNMGRGEKLFF.

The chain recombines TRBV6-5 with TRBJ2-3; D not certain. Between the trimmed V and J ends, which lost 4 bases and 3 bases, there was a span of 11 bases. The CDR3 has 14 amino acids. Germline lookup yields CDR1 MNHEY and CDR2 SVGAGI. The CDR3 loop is CASSFIDRTDTQYF. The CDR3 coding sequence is TGTGCCAGCAGTTTCATAGACCGGACAGATACGCAGTATTTT.

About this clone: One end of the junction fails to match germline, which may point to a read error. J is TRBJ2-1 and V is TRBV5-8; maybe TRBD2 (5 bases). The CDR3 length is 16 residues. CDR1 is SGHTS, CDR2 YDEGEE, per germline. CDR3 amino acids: CASTLPGVSSYNEQFF. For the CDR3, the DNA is TGTGCCAGCACCTTGCCCGGGGTAAGCTCCTACAATGAGCAGTTCTTC.

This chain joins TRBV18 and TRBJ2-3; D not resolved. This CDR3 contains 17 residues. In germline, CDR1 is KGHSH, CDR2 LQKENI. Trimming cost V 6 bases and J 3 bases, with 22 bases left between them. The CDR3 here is CASSQREGVFGTDTQYF. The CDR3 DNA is TGTGCCAGCTCGCAACGAGAAGGCGTCTTCGGAACAGATACGCAGTATTTT.

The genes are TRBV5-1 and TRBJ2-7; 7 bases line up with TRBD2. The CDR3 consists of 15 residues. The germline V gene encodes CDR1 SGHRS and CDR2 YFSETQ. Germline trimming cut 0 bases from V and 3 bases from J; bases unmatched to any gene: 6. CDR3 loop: CASSLGGTTNYEQYF. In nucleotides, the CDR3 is TGCGCCAGCAGCTTGGGAGGGACTACAAACTACGAGCAGTACTTC.

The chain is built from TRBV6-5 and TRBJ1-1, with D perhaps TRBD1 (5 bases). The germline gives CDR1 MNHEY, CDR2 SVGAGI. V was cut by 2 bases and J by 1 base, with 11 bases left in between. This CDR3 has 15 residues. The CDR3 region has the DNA TGTGCCAGCAGTTACGGCCTTAGGGGGAACACTGAAGCTTTCTTT. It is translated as CASSYGLRGNTEAFF.

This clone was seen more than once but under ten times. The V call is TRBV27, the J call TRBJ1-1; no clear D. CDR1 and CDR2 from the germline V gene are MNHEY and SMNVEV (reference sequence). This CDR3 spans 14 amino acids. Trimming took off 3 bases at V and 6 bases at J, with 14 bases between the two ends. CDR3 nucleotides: TGTGCCAGCAGTTTCAACACCTGGTTAGCTGAAGCTTTCTTT. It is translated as CASSFNTWLAEAFF.

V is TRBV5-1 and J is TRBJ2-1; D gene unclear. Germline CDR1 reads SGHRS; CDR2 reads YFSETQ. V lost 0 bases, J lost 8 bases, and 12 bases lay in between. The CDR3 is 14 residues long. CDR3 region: CASSLGLVGHEQFF. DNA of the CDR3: TGCGCCAGCAGCTTGGGATTAGTGGGCCATGAGCAGTTCTTC. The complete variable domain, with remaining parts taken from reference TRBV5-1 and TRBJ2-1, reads KAGVTQTPRYLIKTRGQQVTLSCSPISGHRSVSWYQQTPGQGLQFLFEYFSETQRNKGNFPGRFSGRQFSNSRSEMNVSTLELGDSALYLCASSLGLVGHEQFFGPGTRLTVL.